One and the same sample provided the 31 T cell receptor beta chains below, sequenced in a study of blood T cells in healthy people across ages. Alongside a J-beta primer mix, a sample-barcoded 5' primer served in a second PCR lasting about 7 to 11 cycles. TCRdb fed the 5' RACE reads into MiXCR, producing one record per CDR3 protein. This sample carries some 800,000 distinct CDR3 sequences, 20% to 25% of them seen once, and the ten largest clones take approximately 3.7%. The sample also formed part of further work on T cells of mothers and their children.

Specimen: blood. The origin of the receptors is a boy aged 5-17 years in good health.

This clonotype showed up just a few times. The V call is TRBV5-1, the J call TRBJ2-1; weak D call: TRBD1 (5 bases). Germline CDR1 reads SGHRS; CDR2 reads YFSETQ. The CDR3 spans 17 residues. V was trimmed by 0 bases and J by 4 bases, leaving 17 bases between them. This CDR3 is CASSLVNQGDTYNEQFF. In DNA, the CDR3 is TGCGCCAGCAGCTTGGTAAACCAGGGTGACACTTACAATGAGCAGTTCTTC.

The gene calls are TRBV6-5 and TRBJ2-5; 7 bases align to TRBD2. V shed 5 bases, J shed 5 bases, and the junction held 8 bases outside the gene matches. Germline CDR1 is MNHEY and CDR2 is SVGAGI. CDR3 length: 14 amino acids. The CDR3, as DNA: TGTGCCAGCAGTCTTAGCGGGCTGGAGGAGACCCAGTACTTC. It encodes CASSLSGLEETQYF.

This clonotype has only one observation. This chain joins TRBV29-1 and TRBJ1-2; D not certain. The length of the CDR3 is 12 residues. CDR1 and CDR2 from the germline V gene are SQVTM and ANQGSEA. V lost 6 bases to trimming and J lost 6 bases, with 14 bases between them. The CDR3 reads CSVEQETNGYTF. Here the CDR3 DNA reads TGCAGCGTAGAGCAGGAGACTAATGGCTACACCTTC.

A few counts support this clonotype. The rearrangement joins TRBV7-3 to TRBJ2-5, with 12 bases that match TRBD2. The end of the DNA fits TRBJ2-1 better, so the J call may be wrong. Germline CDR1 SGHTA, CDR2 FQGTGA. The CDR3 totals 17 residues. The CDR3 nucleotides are TGTGCCAGCAGCCGTGATTGGACTAGCGGGATTGTTGATGAGCAGTTCTTC. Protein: CASSRDWTSGIVDEQFF.

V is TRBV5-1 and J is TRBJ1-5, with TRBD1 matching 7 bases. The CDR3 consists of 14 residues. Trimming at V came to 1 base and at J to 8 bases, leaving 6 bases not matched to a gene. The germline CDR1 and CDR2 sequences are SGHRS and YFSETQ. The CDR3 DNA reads TGCGCCAGCAGCTTGTCAGGGGGTGATAAGCCCCAGCATTTT. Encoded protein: CASSLSGGDKPQHF.

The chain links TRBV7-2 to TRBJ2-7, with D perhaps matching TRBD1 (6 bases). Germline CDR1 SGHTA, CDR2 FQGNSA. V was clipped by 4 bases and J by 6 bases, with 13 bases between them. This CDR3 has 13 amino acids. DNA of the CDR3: TGTGCCAGCAGCTCCAGGGGATCCCGCGAGCAGTACTTC. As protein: CASSSRGSREQYF.

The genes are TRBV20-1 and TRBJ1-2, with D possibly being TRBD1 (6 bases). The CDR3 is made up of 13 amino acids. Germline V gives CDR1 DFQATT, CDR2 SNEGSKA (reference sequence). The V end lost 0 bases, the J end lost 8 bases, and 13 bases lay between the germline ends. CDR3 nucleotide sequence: TGCAGTGCTAGAGAGAGGGGACACTCCGGCTACACCTTC. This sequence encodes CSARERGHSGYTF.

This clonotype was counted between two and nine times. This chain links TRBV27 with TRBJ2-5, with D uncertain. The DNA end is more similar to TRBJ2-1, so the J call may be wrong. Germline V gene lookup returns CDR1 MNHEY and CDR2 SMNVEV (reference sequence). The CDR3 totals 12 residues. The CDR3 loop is CASRGEVDEQFF. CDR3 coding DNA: TGTGCCAGCAGAGGAGAGGTGGATGAGCAGTTCTTC.

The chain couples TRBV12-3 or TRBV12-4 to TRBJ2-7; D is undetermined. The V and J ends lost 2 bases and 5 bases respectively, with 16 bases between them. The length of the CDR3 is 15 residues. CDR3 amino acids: CASSLISPVRNEQYF. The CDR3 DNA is TGTGCCAGCAGTTTAATTTCCCCGGTAAGGAACGAGCAGTACTTC.

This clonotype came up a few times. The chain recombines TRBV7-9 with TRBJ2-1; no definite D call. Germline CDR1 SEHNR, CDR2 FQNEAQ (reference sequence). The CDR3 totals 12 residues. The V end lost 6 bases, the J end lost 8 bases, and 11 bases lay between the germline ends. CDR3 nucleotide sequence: TGTGCCAGCAGTACAGCCTCGGATGAGCAGTTCTTC. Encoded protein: CASSTASDEQFF.

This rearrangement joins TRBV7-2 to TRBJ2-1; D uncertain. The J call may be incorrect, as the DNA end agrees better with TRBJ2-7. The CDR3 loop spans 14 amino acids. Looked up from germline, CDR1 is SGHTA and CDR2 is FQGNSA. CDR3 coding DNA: TGTGCCAGCAGCTCGGGTCACGACTCCTACGAGCAGTACTTC. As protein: CASSSGHDSYEQYF.

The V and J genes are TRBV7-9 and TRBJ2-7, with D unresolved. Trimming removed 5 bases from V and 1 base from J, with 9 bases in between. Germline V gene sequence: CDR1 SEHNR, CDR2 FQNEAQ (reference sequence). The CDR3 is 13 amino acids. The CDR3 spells CASSPIDSYEQYF. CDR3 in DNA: TGTGCCAGCAGCCCAATAGATTCCTACGAGCAGTACTTC.

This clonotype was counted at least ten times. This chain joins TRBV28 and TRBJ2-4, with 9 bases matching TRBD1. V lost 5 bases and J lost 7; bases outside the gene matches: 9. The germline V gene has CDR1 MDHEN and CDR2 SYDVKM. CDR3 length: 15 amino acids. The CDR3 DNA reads TGTGCCAGCAGTCAGATGGGACAGGGTTGGAACATTCAGTACTTC. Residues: CASSQMGQGWNIQYF.

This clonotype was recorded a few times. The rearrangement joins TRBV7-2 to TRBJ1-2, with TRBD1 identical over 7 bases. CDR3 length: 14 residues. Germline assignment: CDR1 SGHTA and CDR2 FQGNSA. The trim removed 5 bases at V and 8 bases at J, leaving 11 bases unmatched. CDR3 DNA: TGTGCCAGCAGCCTAATCGGACAGGACTTAGGCTACACCTTC. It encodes CASSLIGQDLGYTF.

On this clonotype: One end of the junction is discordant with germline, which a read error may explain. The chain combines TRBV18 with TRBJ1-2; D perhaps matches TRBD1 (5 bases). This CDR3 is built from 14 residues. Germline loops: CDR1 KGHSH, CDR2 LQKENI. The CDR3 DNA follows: TGTGCCAGCCCACCACCGTGGGGGACCGAGGGCTACACCTTC. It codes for CASPPPWGTEGYTF.

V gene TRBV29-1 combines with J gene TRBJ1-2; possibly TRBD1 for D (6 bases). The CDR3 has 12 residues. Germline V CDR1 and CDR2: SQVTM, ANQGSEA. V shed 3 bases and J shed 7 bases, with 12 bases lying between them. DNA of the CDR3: TGCAGCGTTGATAGAGGGGGTGGTGGCTACACCTTC. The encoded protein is CSVDRGGGGYTF.

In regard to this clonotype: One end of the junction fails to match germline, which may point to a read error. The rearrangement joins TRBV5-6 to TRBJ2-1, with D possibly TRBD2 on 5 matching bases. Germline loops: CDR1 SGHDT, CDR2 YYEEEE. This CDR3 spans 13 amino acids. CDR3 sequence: CASTRGSFNEQFF. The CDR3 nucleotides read TGTGCCAGCACCCGCGGGTCCTTCAATGAGCAGTTCTTC. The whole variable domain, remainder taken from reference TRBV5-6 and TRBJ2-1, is DAGVTQSPTHLIKTRGQQVTLRCSPKSGHDTVSWYQQALGQGPQFIFQYYEEEERQRGNFPDRFSGHQFPNYSSELNVNALLLGDSALYLCASTRGSFNEQFFGPGTRLTVL.

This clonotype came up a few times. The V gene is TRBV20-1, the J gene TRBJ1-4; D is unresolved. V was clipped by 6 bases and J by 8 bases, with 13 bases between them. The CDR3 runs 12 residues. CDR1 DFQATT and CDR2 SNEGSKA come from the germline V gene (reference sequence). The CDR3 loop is CSAQLGQEKLFF. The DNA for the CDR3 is TGCAGTGCCCAGCTCGGGCAGGAAAAACTGTTTTTT.

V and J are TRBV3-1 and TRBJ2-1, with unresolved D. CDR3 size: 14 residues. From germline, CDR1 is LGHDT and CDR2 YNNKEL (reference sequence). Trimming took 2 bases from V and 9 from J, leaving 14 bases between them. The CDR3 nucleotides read TGTGCCAGCAGCCAAATGGGGAAGGGTGGTGAGCAGTTCTTC. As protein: CASSQMGKGGEQFF.

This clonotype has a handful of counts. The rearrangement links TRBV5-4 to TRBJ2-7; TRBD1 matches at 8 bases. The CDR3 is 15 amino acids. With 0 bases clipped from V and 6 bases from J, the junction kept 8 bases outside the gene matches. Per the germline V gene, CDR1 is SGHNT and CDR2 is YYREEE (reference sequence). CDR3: CASSLAGQGHGEQYF. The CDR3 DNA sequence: TGTGCCAGCAGCTTGGCCGGACAGGGTCACGGCGAGCAGTACTTC.

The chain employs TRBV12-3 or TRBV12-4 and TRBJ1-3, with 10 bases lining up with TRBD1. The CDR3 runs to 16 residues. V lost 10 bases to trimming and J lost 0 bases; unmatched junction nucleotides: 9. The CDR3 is CATQARQGASGNTIYF. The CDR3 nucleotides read TGTGCCACCCAAGCGAGACAGGGGGCCTCTGGAAACACCATATATTTT.

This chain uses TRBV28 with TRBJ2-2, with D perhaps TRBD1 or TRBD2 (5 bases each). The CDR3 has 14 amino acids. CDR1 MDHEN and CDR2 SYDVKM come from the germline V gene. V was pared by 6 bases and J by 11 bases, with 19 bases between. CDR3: CASRGRSGPDELFF. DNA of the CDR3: TGTGCCAGCAGGGGACGGAGTGGTCCTGACGAGCTGTTTTTT.

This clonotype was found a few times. The CDR3 here is CASSSATGAGGANVLTF. The DNA of the CDR3 is TGCGCCAGCAGCTCGGCGACAGGGGCAGGCGGGGCCAACGTCCTGACTTTC. The V call is TRBV5-1, the J call TRBJ2-6; TRBD1 aligns across 8 bases. This CDR3 contains 17 residues. From germline, CDR1 is SGHRS and CDR2 YFSETQ. Trimming cost V 3 bases and J 4 bases; bases outside gene matches: 9. Filled out from reference TRBV5-1 and TRBJ2-6, the complete variable domain reads KAGVTQTPRYLIKTRGQQVTLSCSPISGHRSVSWYQQTPGQGLQFLFEYFSETQRNKGNFPGRFSGRQFSNSRSEMNVSTLELGDSALYLCASSSATGAGGANVLTFGAGSRLTVL.

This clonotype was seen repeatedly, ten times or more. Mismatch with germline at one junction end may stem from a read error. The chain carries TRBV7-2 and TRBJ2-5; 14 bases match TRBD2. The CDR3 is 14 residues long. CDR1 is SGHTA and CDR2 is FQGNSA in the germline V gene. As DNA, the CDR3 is TGTGCCAGCAGCCCACGGTCGGGACTAGCGGGAGCCCTCTTC. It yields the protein CASSPRSGLAGALF.

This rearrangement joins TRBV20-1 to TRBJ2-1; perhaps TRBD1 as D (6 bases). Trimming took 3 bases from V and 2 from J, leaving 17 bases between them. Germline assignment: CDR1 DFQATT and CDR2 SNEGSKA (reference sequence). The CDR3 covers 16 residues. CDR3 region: CSASPQGRKTYNEQFF. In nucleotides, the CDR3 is TGCAGTGCTAGCCCGCAGGGGAGAAAAACCTACAATGAGCAGTTCTTC.

The CDR3 loop is CATKGDRVGDEQFF. The DNA of the CDR3 is TGTGCCACCAAGGGGGACAGGGTAGGGGATGAGCAGTTCTTC. The V call is TRBV10-3, the J call TRBJ2-1, with TRBD1 identical over 9 bases. V gave up 10 bases and J gave up 8 bases; unmatched junction bases: 12. The germline CDR1 and CDR2 sequences are ENHRY and SYGVKD. This CDR3 has 14 amino acids.

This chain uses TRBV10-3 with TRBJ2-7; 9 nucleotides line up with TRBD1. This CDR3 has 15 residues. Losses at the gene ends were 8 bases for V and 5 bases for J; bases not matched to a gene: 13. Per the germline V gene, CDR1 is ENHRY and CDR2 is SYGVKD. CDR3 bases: TGTGCCATCGGTCATTCGGACAGGGGAACCGACGAGCAGTACTTC. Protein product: CAIGHSDRGTDEQYF.

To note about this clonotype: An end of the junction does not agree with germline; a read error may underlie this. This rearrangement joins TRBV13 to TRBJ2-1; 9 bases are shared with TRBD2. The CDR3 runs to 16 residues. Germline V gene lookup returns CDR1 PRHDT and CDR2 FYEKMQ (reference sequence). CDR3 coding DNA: TGTGCCAGCAGCCTCGTTGGTAGCGGGGGTCTCAATGAGCGGTTCTTC. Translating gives CASSLVGSGGLNERFF.

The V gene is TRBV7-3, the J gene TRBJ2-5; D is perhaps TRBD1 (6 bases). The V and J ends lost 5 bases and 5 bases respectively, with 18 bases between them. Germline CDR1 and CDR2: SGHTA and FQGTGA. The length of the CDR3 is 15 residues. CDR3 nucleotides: TGTGCCAGCAGCCCCCCCGCCGGACAGTGGGAGACCCAGTACTTC. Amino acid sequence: CASSPPAGQWETQYF.

CDR3 sequence reads: CASQGQGRVGKLFF. In DNA form, the CDR3 reads TGTGCCAGTCAGGGTCAGGGACGCGTCGGAAAACTGTTTTTT. J is TRBJ1-4 and V is TRBV27; D is possibly TRBD1 (5 bases). Between the trimmed V and J ends, which lost 9 bases and 10 bases, there was a span of 21 bases. Germline lookup yields CDR1 MNHEY and CDR2 SMNVEV (reference sequence). The CDR3 contains 14 residues.

The CDR3 loop reads CATSTGEDSGETQYF. CDR3 in DNA: TGTGCCACCAGCACGGGTGAGGACAGCGGAGAGACCCAGTACTTC. The chain is built from TRBV15 and TRBJ2-5; perhaps TRBD1 as D (6 bases). The length of the CDR3 is 15 residues. Trimming took off 4 bases at V and 4 bases at J, with 16 bases between the two ends. From germline, CDR1 is LNHNV and CDR2 YYDKDF (reference sequence).